This T cell receptor (beta chain) was found in a study of cytomegalovirus exposure and HLA in healthy donors. Study at large: T cells numbering around 190 million yielded 117 million unique TCR beta sequences in an earlier analysis. Study-wide points: It emerged from a later analysis that several of the most significant clusters appeared to be linked to common viral pathogens. A classifier reportedly called cytomegalovirus status with high sensitivity and specificity. In an earlier analysis, most TCR beta V segments were productive about 87% or about 30% of the time.

To note about this clone: Its antigen is as yet unknown.

The PCR contained 60 Vbeta and 13 Jbeta primers. The repertoire was sequenced with immunoSEQ multiplex PCR; TCRdb's copy has only in-frame clones and lacks some. The table lists about 190,000 clones, about 81% of them singletons. Germline V gives CDR1 SGHVS, CDR2 FNYEAQ. Losses at the gene ends were 4 bases for V and 3 bases for J; bases not matched to a gene: 9. There are 15 residues in the CDR3. The chain is built from TRBV7-6 and TRBJ2-7; 7 bases align to TRBD1. The sequenced sample consisted of PBMCs. This TCR was sampled from a man aged 18 to 29 in good health and CMV-seronegative. CDR3 sequence: CASSSDPGQLYEQYF. The CDR3 region has the DNA TGTGCCAGCAGCTCAGACCCGGGACAGCTCTACGAGCAGTACTTC.